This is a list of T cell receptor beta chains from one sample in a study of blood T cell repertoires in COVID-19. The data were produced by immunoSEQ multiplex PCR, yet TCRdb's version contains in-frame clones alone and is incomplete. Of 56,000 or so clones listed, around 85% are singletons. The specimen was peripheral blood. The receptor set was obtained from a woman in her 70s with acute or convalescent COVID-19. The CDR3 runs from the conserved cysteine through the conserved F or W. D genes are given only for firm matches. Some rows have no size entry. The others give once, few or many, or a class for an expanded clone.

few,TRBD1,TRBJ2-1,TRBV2,TGTGCCAGCAGTGAATTCTCCGGGACAGGGGCGCCCAATGAGCAGTTCTTC,CASSEFSGTGAPNEQFF
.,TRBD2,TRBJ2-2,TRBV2,TGTGCCAGCAGTGAAGCGTTGCGGGGGGCCCCCACCGGGGAGCTGTTTTTT,CASSEALRGAPTGELFF
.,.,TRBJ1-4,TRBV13,TGTGCCAGCAGCTTCCATTGGACAGTGGGCGAAAAACTGTTTTTT,CASSFHWTVGEKLFF
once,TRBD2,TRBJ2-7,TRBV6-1,TGTGCCAGCAGTTCCGCGACTAGCGGGGGGTACGAGCAGTACTTC,CASSSATSGGYEQYF
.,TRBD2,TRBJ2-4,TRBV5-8,TGTGCCAGCGCACGAGCGGGGGGACGTGACATTCAGTACTTC,CASARAGGRDIQYF
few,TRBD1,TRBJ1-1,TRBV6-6,TGTGCCAGCAGTTACGGGACAGGGTACACTGAAGCTTTCTTT,CASSYGTGYTEAFF
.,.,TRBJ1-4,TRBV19,TGTGCCAGTAGGATGGGTTGGGGAGCTGGTGAAAAACTGTTTTTT,CASRMGWGAGEKLFF
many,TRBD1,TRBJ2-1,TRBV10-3,TGTGCCATCAGTGCGGGTTCAGGGGGCACGTCCTACAATGAGCAGTTCTTC,CAISAGSGGTSYNEQFF
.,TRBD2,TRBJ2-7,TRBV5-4,TGTGCCAGCAGCTTGACTAGCGGGCTCTCCTACGAGCAGTACTTC,CASSLTSGLSYEQYF
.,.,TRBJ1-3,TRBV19,TGTGCCAGTGGGACTGTCGGAAACACCATATATTTT,CASGTVGNTIYF
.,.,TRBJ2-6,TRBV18,TGTGCCAGCTCAACTGGGACTTCCTGGGGGGTCCTGACTTTC,CASSTGTSWGVLTF
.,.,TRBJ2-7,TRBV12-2,TGTGCAAGTCGCTTAGTTAGCTTTAGGACTACCCAAGGCTACGAGCAGTACTTC,CASRLVSFRTTQGYEQYF
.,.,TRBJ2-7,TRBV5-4,TGTGCCAGCAGCTCCCCAAAGAGCCAGGGGTCCTACGAGCAGTACTTC,CASSSPKSQGSYEQYF
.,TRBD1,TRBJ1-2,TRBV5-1,TGCGCCAGCAGCTTGGCAGGGGACAGGGGTGGCTACACCTTC,CASSLAGDRGGYTF
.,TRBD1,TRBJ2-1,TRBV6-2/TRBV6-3,TGTGCCAGCAGTTACTACCCGGGACAGGGGGGGGAGCAGTTCTTC,CASSYYPGQGGEQFF
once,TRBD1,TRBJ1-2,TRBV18,TGTGCCAGCTCACCACAGGGACAGGGCCAGGGCTATGGCTACACCTTC,CASSPQGQGQGYGYTF
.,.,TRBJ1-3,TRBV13,TGTGCCAGCAGCTTAGGATCCAGACTACTAAAACCGAGCTCTGGAAACACCATATATTTT,CASSLGSRLLKPSSGNTIYF
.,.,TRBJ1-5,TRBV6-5,TGTGCCAGCAGTCTCCGACAGGGCAATCAGCCCCAGCATTTT,CASSLRQGNQPQHF
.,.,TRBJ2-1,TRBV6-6,TGTGCCAGCAATCGCCCCGGGACTGGAAACAATGAGCAGTTCTTC,CASNRPGTGNNEQFF
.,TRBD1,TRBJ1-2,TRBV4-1,TGCGCCAGCAGCCAAGGGACAGGGGCGGGCTATGGCTACACCTTC,CASSQGTGAGYGYTF
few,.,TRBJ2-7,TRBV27,TGTGCCAGCAAAACGAGGCTTAACTCCTACGAGCAGTACTTC,CASKTRLNSYEQYF
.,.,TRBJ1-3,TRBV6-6,TGTGCCAGCAGCCACGACAATTCTGGAAACACCATATATTTT,CASSHDNSGNTIYF
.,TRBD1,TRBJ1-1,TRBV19,TGTGCCAGTAGTGCCGGGACAGGGAACACTGAAGCTTTCTTT,CASSAGTGNTEAFF
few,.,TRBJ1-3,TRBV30,TGTGCCTGGACGAGAAACTCTGGAAACACCATATATTTT,CAWTRNSGNTIYF
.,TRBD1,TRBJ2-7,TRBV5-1,TGCGCCAGCAGCTTGGGATTGGGGCAGGGGGCGATCAGCAACGAGCAGTACTTC,CASSLGLGQGAISNEQYF
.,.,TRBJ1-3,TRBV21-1,TGTGCCAGCAGCAAAAAGGTAAGGGCGACAGGCTTGCCCCTTGGAAACACCATATATTTT,CASSKKVRATGLPLGNTIYF
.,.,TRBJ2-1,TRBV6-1,TGTGCCAGCAGTGAAAGGGGCCTCAATGAGCAGTTCTTC,CASSERGLNEQFF
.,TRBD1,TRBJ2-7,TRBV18,TGTGCCAGCTCACCCCAGGGGGCGGGTGAGCAGTACTTC,CASSPQGAGEQYF
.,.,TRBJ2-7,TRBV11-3,TGTGCCAGCAGCCTGGGTCGGGGCTCCTACGAGCAGTACTTC,CASSLGRGSYEQYF
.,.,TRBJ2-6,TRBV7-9,TGTGCCAGCAGCTTAGCTAGCTCTGGGGCCAACGTCCTGACTTTC,CASSLASSGANVLTF
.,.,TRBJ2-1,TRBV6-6,TGTGCCAGCAGACCGGACAGTTTCTACAATGAGCAGTTCTTC,CASRPDSFYNEQFF
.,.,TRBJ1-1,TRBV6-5,TGTGCCACAACTCGGGTGGGCACTGAAGCTTTCTTT,CATTRVGTEAFF
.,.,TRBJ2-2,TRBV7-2,TGTGCCAGCAGCTTAGTGGCTAGTGGTAACACCGGGGAGCTGTTTTTT,CASSLVASGNTGELFF
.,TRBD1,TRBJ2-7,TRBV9,TGTGCCAGCAGCGCCGGACAGGGCGACGAGCAGTACTTC,CASSAGQGDEQYF
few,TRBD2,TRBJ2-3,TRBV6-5,TGTGCCAGCAGTCCTCAAGCGGGGGGGACAGATACGCAGTATTTT,CASSPQAGGTDTQYF
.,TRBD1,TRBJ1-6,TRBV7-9,TGTGCCAGCAGCTCGGGACAGAACCTCTTAACCCTCCACTTT,CASSSGQNLLTLHF
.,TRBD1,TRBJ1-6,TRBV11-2,TGTGCCAGCAGCTTAGGGCTGTGGGACAGGGGTAATTCACCCCTCCACTTT,CASSLGLWDRGNSPLHF
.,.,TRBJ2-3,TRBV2,TGTGCCAGCAGCCAGGGGTCAGATACGCAGTATTTT,CASSQGSDTQYF
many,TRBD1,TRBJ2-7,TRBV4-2,TGTGCCAGCAGCCAAGAGTACAGGGGATTAACCTACGAGCAGTACTTC,CASSQEYRGLTYEQYF
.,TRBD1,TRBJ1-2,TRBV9,TGTGCCAGCAGCGAAACCGGGACAGGGGTTTATAGGGATGGCTACACCTTC,CASSETGTGVYRDGYTF
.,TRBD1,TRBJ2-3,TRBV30,TGTGCCCGCGGGACAGGGGGTGCAGATACGCAGTATTTT,CARGTGGADTQYF
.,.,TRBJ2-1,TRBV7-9,TGTGCCAGCAGCCACCTACAGGGCTACAATGAGCAGTTCTTC,CASSHLQGYNEQFF
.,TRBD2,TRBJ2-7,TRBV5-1,TGCGCCAGCAGCTCCACTAGCGGGAGCTACGAGCAGTACTTC,CASSSTSGSYEQYF
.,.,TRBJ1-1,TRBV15,TGTGCCACCAGCAGAGGGCAAGGGAGGCAAAATACTGAAGCTTTCTTT,CATSRGQGRQNTEAFF
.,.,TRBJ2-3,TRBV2,TGTGCCAGCAAGTTAAGCGCAGATACGCAGTATTTT,CASKLSADTQYF